The subject of this entry is one TCR beta chain. There are a few counts of this clonotype. What this receptor recognizes is not known. Per-nucleotide qualities are absent, and no much larger clonotype sits a single base away. This record comes from a study of CD8 T cells in ankylosing spondylitis (dated by TCRdb to 2016 to 2017). Broadly, across the study: To find TCR variants linked to disease, the study profiled T cell receptor beta repertoires in ankylosing spondylitis patients and healthy donors. The full study cohort comprised about 23 ankylosing spondylitis patients and roughly 100 healthy donors. Peripheral blood samples were taken, and synovial fluid was additionally collected from ankylosing spondylitis patients. Paper-wide results and their limitations: Some of the motif variants had been reported before in the synovial fluid and blood of reactive arthritis patients, a finding that suggests common disease-initiation mechanisms. According to the report, matched synovial fluid samples from ankylosing spondylitis patients were significantly enriched for the disease-linked clones. In peripheral blood, the disease-linked clones were found at relatively low frequencies and had a CD8+ phenotype. Blood from ankylosing spondylitis patients appeared to be characterized by a TCR beta motif made up of seven or eight highly homologous amino acid variants.

CDR1 and CDR2 (SGHTA, FQGNSA) derive from the germline V gene. The CDR3 sequence holds 16 residues, the cysteine and phenylalanine included. CDR3 DNA only is kept here, 48 bases in frame from base 1. Compared with germline, V lacks 5 bases and J lacks 8 bases; bases without a gene match: 15. The sequencing machine was an Illumina HiSeq 2500. Quantitative 5'-RACE with molecular barcodes was used to prepare TCR beta libraries. In the original analysis: A new computational method based on a probabilistic model of VDJ rearrangement was used to identify disease-linked TCR variants. TCRdb itself trimmed the public reads at Q25 with fastp, ran MiXCR and retained productive beta chains. For every CDR3 protein sequence, its rows merge into one entry that carries the most common genes and DNA. The V and J calls come from TCRdb's annotation, not from the publication. This sample gives 670,000 or so distinct CDR3 sequences in total; around 19% of them show up just once. The ten largest clonotypes hold about 19% of the sample.

This receptor chain uses TRBV7-2 and TRBJ2-1, with 7 bases matching TRBD1. Sequencing was done on a sample of blood, either unsorted or a sorted T cell fraction (not recorded which). This receptor was obtained from a male donor with ankylosing spondylitis. CDR3 loop: CASSLRGGTVDHEQFF. The nucleotide sequence reads as follows: TGTGCCAGCAGCCTACGCGGTGGGACAGTAGATCATGAGCAGTTCTTC.